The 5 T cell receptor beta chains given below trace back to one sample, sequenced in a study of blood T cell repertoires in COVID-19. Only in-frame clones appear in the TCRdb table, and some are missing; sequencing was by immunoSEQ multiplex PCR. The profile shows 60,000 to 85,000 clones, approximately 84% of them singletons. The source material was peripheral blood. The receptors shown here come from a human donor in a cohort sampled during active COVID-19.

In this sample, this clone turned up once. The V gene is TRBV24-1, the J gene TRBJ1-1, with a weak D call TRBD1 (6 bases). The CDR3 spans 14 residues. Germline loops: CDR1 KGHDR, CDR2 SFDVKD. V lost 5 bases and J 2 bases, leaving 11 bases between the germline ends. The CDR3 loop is CATSAGGANTEAFF. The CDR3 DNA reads TGTGCCACCAGTGCCGGGGGGGCAAACACTGAAGCTTTCTTT.

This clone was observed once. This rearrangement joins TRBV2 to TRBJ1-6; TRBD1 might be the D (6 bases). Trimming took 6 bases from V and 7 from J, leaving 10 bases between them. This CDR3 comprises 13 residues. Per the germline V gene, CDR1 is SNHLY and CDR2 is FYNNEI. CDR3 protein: CASSRQENSPLHF. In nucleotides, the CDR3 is TGTGCCAGCAGCCGACAGGAAAATTCACCCCTCCACTTT.

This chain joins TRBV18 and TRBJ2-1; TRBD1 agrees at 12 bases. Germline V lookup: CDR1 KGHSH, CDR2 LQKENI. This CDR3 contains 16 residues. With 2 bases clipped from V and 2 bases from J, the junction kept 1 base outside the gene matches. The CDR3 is CASSPRDRGPYNEQFF. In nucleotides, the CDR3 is TGTGCCAGCTCACCAAGGGACAGGGGGCCCTACAATGAGCAGTTCTTC.

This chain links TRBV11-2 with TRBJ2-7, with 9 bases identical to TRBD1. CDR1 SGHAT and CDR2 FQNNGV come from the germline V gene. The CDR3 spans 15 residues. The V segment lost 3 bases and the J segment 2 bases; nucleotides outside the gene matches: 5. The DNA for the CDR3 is TGTGCCAGCAGCTTTCTAGGACAGGGGCCCTACGAGCAGTACTTC. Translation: CASSFLGQGPYEQYF.

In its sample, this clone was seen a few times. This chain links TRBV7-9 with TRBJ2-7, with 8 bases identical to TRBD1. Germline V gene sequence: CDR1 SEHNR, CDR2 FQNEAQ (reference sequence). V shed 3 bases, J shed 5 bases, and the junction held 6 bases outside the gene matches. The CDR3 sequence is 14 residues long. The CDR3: CASSFDRGRDEQYF. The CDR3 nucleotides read TGTGCCAGCAGCTTTGACAGGGGCAGGGACGAGCAGTACTTC.